The 16 T cell receptor beta chains below all came from one sample that was sequenced in a study of T-cell reconstitution after alpha-beta-depleted transplantation in children. Unique molecular identifiers were used in preparing the TCRbeta library. TCRdb re-analysed the PCR reads in MiXCR, keeping a single row per CDR3 protein. The table shows 250,000 to 350,000 distinct CDR3 sequences, with about 10% occurring only once. This specimen was PBMCs from the stem cell graft donor, taken from the stem cell graft. The receptors here all came from a human donor who donated a stem cell graft to a child with SCID.

This clonotype was seen ten or more times. This chain connects TRBV5-1 to TRBJ2-4; D possibly corresponds to TRBD2 (5 bases). CDR3 size: 13 residues. Trimming stripped 5 bases from V and 10 bases from J, with 16 bases between. Looked up from germline, CDR1 is SGHRS and CDR2 is YFSETQ. The CDR3 coding sequence is TGCGCCAGCAGAGAGCCTAGCAATCGGATTCAGTACTTC. This encodes CASREPSNRIQYF.

This clonotype came up a few times. The chain has TRBV10-3 and TRBJ2-3, with 12 nucleotides matching TRBD2. The CDR3 loop spans 16 amino acids. Per the germline V gene, CDR1 is ENHRY and CDR2 is SYGVKD. Trimming took 5 bases from V and 0 from J; bases not matched to a gene: 3. The CDR3, as DNA: TGTGCCATCAGTAGGACTAGCGGGGAGAGCACAGATACGCAGTATTTT. Translating it yields CAISRTSGESTDTQYF.

This chain connects TRBV11-2 to TRBJ2-1, with 9 bases identical to TRBD2. Germline CDR1 and CDR2: SGHAT and FQNNGV. The CDR3 consists of 16 residues. After removal of 5 bases from V and 8 bases from J, the junction contained 13 bases not matched to a gene. CDR3 residues: CASSLWGGGALDEQFF. DNA for the CDR3: TGTGCCAGCAGCCTGTGGGGCGGGGGGGCTTTGGATGAGCAGTTCTTC.

There are a few counts of this clonotype. The chain joins TRBV5-1 to TRBJ1-6; TRBD1 matches 7 bases. V was clipped by 4 bases and J by 5 bases; unmatched bases: 9. The CDR3 is 16 amino acids. The germline V gene encodes CDR1 SGHRS and CDR2 YFSETQ. The CDR3 sequence: CASSDPRQGNNSPLHF. Written as DNA, the CDR3 is TGCGCCAGCAGCGATCCCCGACAGGGCAATAATTCACCCCTCCACTTT.

This clonotype turned up a few times. The chain joins TRBV27 to TRBJ2-2, with D perhaps matching TRBD1 (5 bases). Looked up from germline, CDR1 is MNHEY and CDR2 is SMNVEV (reference sequence). V was shortened by 4 bases and J by 7 bases, with 16 bases between the two germline ends. The CDR3 is 15 amino acids. Here the CDR3 reads CASSSSQVTGGELFF. The CDR3 nucleotides are TGTGCCAGCAGTTCCTCACAGGTCACAGGCGGGGAGCTGTTTTTT.

This sequence joins TRBV14 and TRBJ1-2; TRBD1 aligns across 9 bases. Losses at the gene ends were 0 bases for V and 4 bases for J; bases not matched to a gene: 12. The CDR3 has 18 residues. The germline gives CDR1 SGHDN, CDR2 FVKESK. The CDR3 bases are TGTGCCAGCAGCCAAGATAAACGGGACAGGGAGTATGTCTATGGCTACACCTTC. Translation: CASSQDKRDREYVYGYTF.

This chain links TRBV2 with TRBJ2-7; D is unclear. The CDR3 is 12 residues long. Between the trimmed V and J ends, which lost 7 bases and 0 bases, there was a span of 7 bases. Germline lookup yields CDR1 SNHLY and CDR2 FYNNEI. The CDR3 coding sequence is TGTGCCAGCATCGAAGACTCCTACGAGCAGTACTTC. This encodes CASIEDSYEQYF.

This clonotype was seen more than once but under ten times. The rearrangement joins TRBV5-1 to TRBJ2-7; weak D call: TRBD1 (5 bases). Germline CDR1 is SGHRS and CDR2 is YFSETQ. Deletions cut 1 base from V and 1 base from J, with 12 bases between. The CDR3 consists of 15 residues. The CDR3 sequence: CASSLFQGASYEQYF. The DNA of the CDR3 is TGCGCCAGCAGCTTGTTTCAGGGCGCGTCCTACGAGCAGTACTTC.

This clonotype was detected a few times. Germline and junction disagree at one end, which may indicate a read error. The V and J genes are TRBV9 and TRBJ2-1; D ambiguous. The CDR3 is 9 amino acids. Germline V CDR1 and CDR2: SGDLS, YYNGEE. The CDR3 loop is CASSVGVVF. The CDR3 DNA follows: TGTGCCAGCAGCGTAGGAGTAGTTTTC.

This clonotype was counted a few times. The chain is built from TRBV10-3 and TRBJ2-5; the D gene is possibly TRBD2 (6 bases). This CDR3 has 13 amino acids. Per the germline V gene, CDR1 is ENHRY and CDR2 is SYGVKD. Trimming removed 11 bases from V and 2 bases from J, with 15 bases in between. The CDR3 protein is CAAGGGFQETQYF. For the CDR3, the DNA is TGTGCCGCCGGCGGAGGGTTTCAAGAGACCCAGTACTTC.

This clonotype was picked up a small number of times. The chain employs TRBV12-3 or TRBV12-4 and TRBJ1-4; D is unclear. The CDR3 has 13 residues. Between the trimmed V and J ends, which lost 6 bases and 3 bases, there was a span of 8 bases. The CDR3 protein is CASSSLANEKLFF. CDR3 DNA sequence: TGTGCCAGCAGCTCGTTGGCTAATGAAAAACTGTTTTTT.

The chain employs TRBV15 and TRBJ2-3; 8 bases are a match to TRBD1. Unmatched junction bases numbered 2, after V lost 0 bases and J lost 3 bases. Looked up from germline, CDR1 is LNHNV and CDR2 is YYDKDF (reference sequence). The CDR3 totals 15 residues. The CDR3 loop is CATSREDRATDTQYF. In nucleotides, the CDR3 is TGTGCCACCAGCAGAGAGGACAGGGCTACAGATACGCAGTATTTT.

The chain joins TRBV29-1 to TRBJ1-1; 9 bases line up with TRBD1. Germline V gene lookup returns CDR1 SQVTM and CDR2 ANQGSEA. This CDR3 has 13 amino acids. Trimming removed 5 bases from V and 4 bases from J; junction bases left unmatched: 5. The CDR3 nucleotides read TGCAGCGTTCAACAGGGGGCTGGCACTGAAGCTTTCTTT. This translates into CSVQQGAGTEAFF.

The rearrangement uses TRBV5-5 and TRBJ2-3; D is perhaps TRBD2 (6 bases). The CDR3 sequence is 16 residues long. CDR1 SGHKS and CDR2 YYEKEE come from the germline V gene (reference sequence). Trimming removed 5 bases from V and 1 base from J, with 17 bases in between. The chain's CDR3 is CASSPGVGGGTDTQYF. CDR3 DNA: TGTGCCAGCAGTCCGGGGGTCGGGGGTGGCACAGATACGCAGTATTTT.

This clonotype showed up just a few times. The gene calls are TRBV6-1 and TRBJ2-2, with D maybe TRBD2 (6 bases). Trimming stripped 7 bases from V and 2 bases from J, with 11 bases between. CDR1 is MNHNS and CDR2 is SASEGT in the germline V gene. The CDR3 is made up of 14 amino acids. The CDR3 sequence: CASTRDLNTGELFF. CDR3 in DNA: TGTGCCAGCACACGGGACTTAAACACCGGGGAGCTGTTTTTT.

This clonotype was seen ten or more times. The chain is built from TRBV20-1 and TRBJ1-3, with no clear D. CDR1 and CDR2 from the germline V gene are DFQATT and SNEGSKA (reference sequence). Trimming pared 0 bases from V and 6 bases from J, leaving 15 bases between. The CDR3 has 15 residues. CDR3 in amino acids: CSARDLSIWQNTIYF. The CDR3 bases are TGCAGTGCTAGAGATTTAAGCATCTGGCAAAACACCATATATTTT.